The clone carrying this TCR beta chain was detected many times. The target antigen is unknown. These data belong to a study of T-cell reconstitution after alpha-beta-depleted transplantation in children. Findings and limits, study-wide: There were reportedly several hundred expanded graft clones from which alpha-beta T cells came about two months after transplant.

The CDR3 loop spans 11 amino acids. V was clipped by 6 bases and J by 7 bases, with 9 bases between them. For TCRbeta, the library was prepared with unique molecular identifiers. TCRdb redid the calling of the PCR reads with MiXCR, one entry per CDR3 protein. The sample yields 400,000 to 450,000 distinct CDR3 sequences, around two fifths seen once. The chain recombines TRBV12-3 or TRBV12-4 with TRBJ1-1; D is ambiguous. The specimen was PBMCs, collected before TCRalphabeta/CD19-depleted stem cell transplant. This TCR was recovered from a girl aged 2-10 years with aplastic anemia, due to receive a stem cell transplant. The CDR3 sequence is CASSDQREAFF. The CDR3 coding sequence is TGTGCCAGCAGCGATCAACGTGAAGCTTTCTTT.